A selection of T cell receptor beta chains follows, all from one sample in a study of T cell repertoires in cytomegalovirus infection. TCRdb ran MiXCR on the reads and lists one entry per CDR3 protein. This sample has a few hundred thousand distinct CDR3 sequences, with roughly a sixth found just once. The specimen was PBMCs. Receptor source: a human donor in good health (CMV status not recorded). Some clones in this sample may be carry-over from other donors' samples. The CDR3 runs from the conserved cysteine through the conserved F or W. D genes are given only for firm matches. Clone size, where shown, is once, few, many, or a class for clones that have expanded.

V: TRBV4-2
J: TRBJ1-4
size: many
D: TRBD1
CDR3: CASSQEIAGQGRVKLFF
DNA: TGTGCCAGCAGCCAAGAAATCGCCGGACAGGGTAGAGTAAAACTGTTTTTT

V: TRBV6-2/TRBV6-3
J: TRBJ1-6
size: many
D: NA
CDR3: CASSYGFRVDLLASPLHF
DNA: TGTGCCAGCAGTTACGGGTTTAGAGTGGACCTATTGGCTTCACCCCTCCACTTT

V: TRBV5-4
J: TRBJ1-3
size: NA
D: NA
CDR3: CASSLAGRSSGNTIYF
DNA: TGTGCCAGCAGCTTGGCCGGACGTAGCTCTGGAAACACCATATATTTT

V: TRBV7-9
J: TRBJ2-7
size: NA
D: NA
CDR3: CASSETGGSEQYF
DNA: TGTGCCAGCAGCGAGACTGGTGGGAGCGAGCAGTACTTC

V: TRBV18
J: TRBJ1-2
size: NA
D: NA
CDR3: CASSPQDSRNYGYTF
DNA: TGTGCCAGCTCACCCCAGGACAGCAGAAACTATGGCTACACCTTC

V: TRBV10-3
J: TRBJ1-2
size: NA
D: TRBD1
CDR3: CAISDAGGAAINYGYTF
DNA: TGTGCCATCAGTGATGCAGGGGGGGCCGCTATTAACTATGGCTACACCTTC

V: TRBV20-1
J: TRBJ2-1
size: few
D: TRBD2
CDR3: CSLKSGGLRSEQFF
DNA: TGCAGTTTAAAGAGCGGGGGACTAAGGAGCGAGCAGTTCTTC

V: TRBV7-4
J: TRBJ1-5
size: NA
D: NA
CDR3: CASSRVGGDQPQHF
DNA: TGTGCCAGCAGCCGCGTCGGTGGGGATCAGCCCCAGCATTTT

V: TRBV12-3/TRBV12-4
J: TRBJ1-4
size: many
D: NA
CDR3: CASSSTGFSEKLFF
DNA: TGTGCCAGCAGTTCGACAGGCTTTTCTGAAAAACTGTTTTTT

V: TRBV19
J: TRBJ2-7
size: NA
D: TRBD2
CDR3: CASSTAGASLATYEQYF
DNA: TGTGCCAGTAGTACAGCGGGGGCCTCCCTTGCCACCTACGAGCAGTACTTC

V: TRBV12-3/TRBV12-4
J: TRBJ2-7
size: many
D: NA
CDR3: CASSSPYISYEQYF
DNA: TGTGCCAGCAGTTCCCCCTACATCTCCTACGAGCAGTACTTC

V: TRBV3-1
J: TRBJ2-1
size: few
D: NA
CDR3: CASSQSGGFYNEQFF
DNA: TGTGCCAGCAGCCAGAGCGGCGGGTTCTACAATGAGCAGTTCTTC

V: TRBV5-6
J: TRBJ2-7
size: NA
D: NA
CDR3: CASSFWSLIQVYEQYF
DNA: TGTGCCAGCAGCTTCTGGTCCCTGATACAGGTCTACGAGCAGTACTTC

V: TRBV6-6
J: TRBJ1-4
size: few
D: NA
CDR3: CASRPTGIVTTNEKLFF
DNA: TGTGCCAGCAGGCCAACAGGGATAGTTACCACTAATGAAAAACTGTTTTTT

V: TRBV28
J: TRBJ1-6
size: NA
D: NA
CDR3: CASSLWGGHPGSPLHF
DNA: TGTGCCAGCAGTTTATGGGGCGGACACCCTGGTTCACCCCTCCACTTT

V: TRBV7-2
J: TRBJ1-4
size: many
D: NA
CDR3: CASSSPLGEKLFF
DNA: TGTGCCAGCAGCTCCCCTTTGGGGGAAAAACTGTTTTTT

V: TRBV6-2/TRBV6-3
J: TRBJ2-7
size: few
D: TRBD1
CDR3: CASSRQGYYEQYF
DNA: TGTGCCAGCAGCCGACAGGGCTACTACGAGCAGTACTTC

V: TRBV10-3
J: TRBJ2-7
size: few
D: NA
CDR3: CAISATRQSYEQYF
DNA: TGTGCCATCAGTGCGACTAGACAGTCGTACGAGCAGTACTTC

V: TRBV7-9
J: TRBJ2-1
size: many
D: TRBD1
CDR3: CASSTHRGRNNEQFF
DNA: TGTGCCAGCAGCACCCACAGGGGGCGGAACAATGAGCAGTTCTTC

V: TRBV12-3/TRBV12-4
J: TRBJ2-5
size: many
D: NA
CDR3: CASRQSGLHSETQYF
DNA: TGTGCCAGCAGGCAATCGGGACTTCACTCAGAGACCCAGTACTTC

V: TRBV28
J: TRBJ2-7
size: many
D: NA
CDR3: CASSPFNEQYF
DNA: TGTGCCAGCAGCCCATTTAACGAGCAGTACTTC

V: TRBV7-9
J: TRBJ2-1
size: many
D: TRBD1
CDR3: CASSLMGQGDEQFF
DNA: TGTGCCAGCAGCTTAATGGGACAGGGGGATGAGCAGTTCTTC

V: TRBV14
J: TRBJ2-7
size: few
D: TRBD1
CDR3: CASSHGQGGYEQYF
DNA: TGTGCCAGCAGCCACGGACAGGGCGGCTACGAGCAGTACTTC

V: TRBV4-3
J: TRBJ2-7
size: many
D: NA
CDR3: CASSQDRGNLKGEQYF
DNA: TGCGCCAGCAGCCAAGATCGGGGTAATTTAAAGGGCGAGCAGTACTTC

V: TRBV19
J: TRBJ1-2
size: many
D: NA
CDR3: CASSILRRENGYTF
DNA: TGTGCCAGTAGTATATTACGCAGGGAGAATGGCTACACCTTC

V: TRBV3-1
J: TRBJ2-3
size: NA
D: NA
CDR3: CASSQGRALGEGDTQYF
DNA: TGTGCCAGCAGCCAAGGGCGGGCCTTGGGAGAAGGGGATACGCAGTATTTT

V: TRBV4-2
J: TRBJ1-4
size: NA
D: NA
CDR3: CASSQELGGDEKLFF
DNA: TGTGCCAGCAGCCAAGAATTGGGCGGCGATGAAAAACTGTTTTTT

V: TRBV7-2
J: TRBJ2-3
size: many
D: NA
CDR3: CASSLGTLPQYF
DNA: TGTGCCAGCAGCTTAGGGACACTACCGCAGTATTTT

V: TRBV7-2
J: TRBJ2-2
size: many
D: NA
CDR3: CASSLVGAGELFF
DNA: TGTGCCAGCAGCTTAGTGGGGGCCGGGGAGCTGTTTTTT

V: TRBV6-2/TRBV6-3
J: TRBJ1-1
size: many
D: TRBD1
CDR3: CASRPGTGWGTEAFF
DNA: TGTGCCAGCAGACCCGGGACAGGTTGGGGCACTGAAGCTTTCTTT

V: TRBV4-1
J: TRBJ2-2
size: few
D: NA
CDR3: CASSQDVRTAYTGELFF
DNA: TGCGCCAGCAGCCAAGATGTCAGGACAGCCTACACCGGGGAGCTGTTTTTT

V: TRBV12-3/TRBV12-4
J: TRBJ1-2
size: NA
D: TRBD1
CDR3: CASSQGTDYGYTF
DNA: TGTGCCAGCAGCCAAGGGACAGATTATGGCTACACCTTC

V: TRBV2
J: TRBJ1-2
size: few
D: TRBD1
CDR3: CASSGDGTGYGYTF
DNA: TGTGCCAGCAGTGGCGACGGGACAGGTTATGGCTACACCTTC

V: TRBV6-2/TRBV6-3
J: TRBJ2-1
size: NA
D: NA
CDR3: CASSTRQEQFF
DNA: TGTGCCAGCAGTACTCGACAGGAGCAGTTCTTC

V: TRBV5-5
J: TRBJ2-1
size: NA
D: TRBD2
CDR3: CASSLVLAGGPGFNEQFF
DNA: TGTGCCAGCAGCTTGGTTTTGGCGGGGGGGCCGGGATTCAATGAGCAGTTCTTC

V: TRBV6-6
J: TRBJ1-2
size: few
D: NA
CDR3: CASSYLRVQQGTNYGYTF
DNA: TGTGCCAGCAGTTATCTGAGAGTGCAACAGGGAACTAACTATGGCTACACCTTC

V: TRBV12-3/TRBV12-4
J: TRBJ2-2
size: few
D: NA
CDR3: CASSSPKQGPRRGPPTGELFF
DNA: TGTGCCAGCAGCTCCCCTAAACAGGGCCCGAGACGGGGGCCACCCACCGGGGAGCTGTTTTTT

V: TRBV28
J: TRBJ1-2
size: NA
D: NA
CDR3: CASSPWGRHTMNGYTF
DNA: TGTGCCAGCAGCCCCTGGGGCAGACACACTATGAATGGCTACACCTTC

V: TRBV12-3/TRBV12-4
J: TRBJ2-1
size: NA
D: NA
CDR3: CASSILGTRFREQFF
DNA: TGTGCCAGCAGTATCCTAGGGACCCGCTTTAGGGAGCAGTTCTTC

V: TRBV20-1
J: TRBJ2-1
size: NA
D: NA
CDR3: CSAPKSLGRGSYNEQFF
DNA: TGCAGTGCTCCAAAGTCCCTCGGCAGGGGCTCCTACAATGAGCAGTTCTTC